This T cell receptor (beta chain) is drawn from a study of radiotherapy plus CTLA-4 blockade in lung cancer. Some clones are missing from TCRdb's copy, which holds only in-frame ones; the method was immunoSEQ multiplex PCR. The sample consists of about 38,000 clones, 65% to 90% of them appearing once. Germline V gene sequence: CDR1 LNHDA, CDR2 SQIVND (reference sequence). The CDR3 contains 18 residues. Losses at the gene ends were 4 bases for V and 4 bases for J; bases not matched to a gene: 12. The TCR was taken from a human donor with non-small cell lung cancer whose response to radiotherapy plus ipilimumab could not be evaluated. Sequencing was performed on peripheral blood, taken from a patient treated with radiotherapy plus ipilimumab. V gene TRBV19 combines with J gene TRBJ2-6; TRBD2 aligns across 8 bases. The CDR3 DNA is TGTGCCAGTAGTAAAGGACCGGGACTAGAGGCCGGGGCCAACGTCCTGACTTTC. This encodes CASSKGPGLEAGANVLTF.